What follows are 21 T cell receptor beta chains derived from one specimen sequenced in a study of cytomegalovirus exposure and HLA in healthy donors. Researchers ran the PCR with 60 Vbeta and 13 Jbeta primers. Assay: immunoSEQ multiplex PCR; the TCRdb copy retains only in-frame clones and omits some. Of 140,000 or so clones listed, 60% to 80% are singletons. The sequenced sample consisted of PBMCs. These receptors all stem from a woman in her thirties in good health and CMV-seronegative.

The chain combines TRBV27 with TRBJ2-1, with D tentatively TRBD2 (7 bases). Germline V gene sequence: CDR1 MNHEY, CDR2 SMNVEV (reference sequence). This CDR3 is built from 15 residues. Trimming took 6 bases from V and 3 from J, leaving 15 bases between them. The CDR3 here is CASSPGRGDYNEQFF. The CDR3 coding sequence is TGTGCCAGCAGCCCGGGGAGGGGGGACTACAATGAGCAGTTCTTC.

The chain links TRBV6-1 to TRBJ2-5, with D tentatively TRBD2 (7 bases). Germline V lookup: CDR1 MNHNS, CDR2 SASEGT. Trimming removed 4 bases from V and 1 base from J, with 16 bases in between. CDR3 length: 16 residues. The CDR3 coding sequence is TGTGCCAGCAGTGCTCGGGGCGGGGGCCTCCAAGAGACCCAGTACTTC. It encodes CASSARGGGLQETQYF.

This sequence joins TRBV6-5 and TRBJ1-2; D is ambiguous. Trimming removed 1 base at V and 0 bases at J, with 9 bases between. The CDR3 sequence is 15 residues long. Germline V gene data show CDR1 as MNHEY and CDR2 as SVGAGI. The CDR3 nucleotides are TGTGCCAGCAGTTACTTCCGTTCCGCTAACTATGGCTACACCTTC. Its translation is CASSYFRSANYGYTF.

The V call is TRBV2, the J call TRBJ1-1; a weak D match, TRBD1 (5 bases). The CDR3 is 14 amino acids. Trimming removed 5 bases at V and 0 bases at J, with 10 bases between. CDR1 is SNHLY and CDR2 is FYNNEI in the germline V gene. CDR3 DNA sequence: TGTGCCAGCAGTAGGGGCCCTTTGAACACTGAAGCTTTCTTT. Translating gives CASSRGPLNTEAFF.

This clone has only a few counts. The chain combines TRBV29-1 with TRBJ1-2; D is uncertain. Germline V CDR1 and CDR2: SQVTM, ANQGSEA. V gave up 3 bases and J gave up 2 bases, with 13 bases separating them. There are 14 residues in the CDR3. The chain's CDR3 is CSVDPQSLNYGYTF. CDR3 nucleotides: TGCAGCGTTGATCCACAGAGTTTAAACTATGGCTACACCTTC.

This clone has a handful of counts. The rearrangement uses TRBV25-1 and TRBJ1-2; 8 positions match TRBD1. V dropped 5 bases and J dropped 6; count of bases not matched to a gene: 5. The CDR3 covers 13 residues. Germline V gene data show CDR1 as MGHDK and CDR2 as SYGVNS. CDR3 sequence: CASSYGTGDGYTF. Here the CDR3 DNA reads TGTGCCAGCAGTTATGGGACAGGCGATGGCTACACCTTC.

The chain carries TRBV6-5 and TRBJ1-1, with D possibly matching TRBD1 (5 bases). Germline CDR1 is MNHEY and CDR2 is SVGAGI. Deletions cut 6 bases from V and 2 bases from J, with 13 bases between. CDR3 length equals 14 residues. The CDR3 bases are TGTGCCAGCAGCCGAACGACAGTTAACACTGAAGCTTTCTTT. It encodes CASSRTTVNTEAFF.

The chain employs TRBV6-5 and TRBJ1-3; D is unclear. The CDR3 extends over 16 amino acids. The germline V gene encodes CDR1 MNHEY and CDR2 SVGAGI. V was cut by 0 bases and J by 0 bases, with 9 bases left in between. The CDR3 loop is CASSYSLTRSGNTIYF. The CDR3 DNA reads as TGTGCCAGCAGTTACTCCTTAACGCGCTCTGGAAACACCATATATTTT.

The chain joins TRBV5-1 to TRBJ1-5; 8 bases are a match to TRBD1. Germline V CDR1 and CDR2: SGHRS, YFSETQ. The CDR3 has 14 amino acids. With 3 bases clipped from V and 8 bases from J, the junction kept 7 bases outside the gene matches. CDR3 in DNA: TGCGCCAGCAGCTCCCGGACAGGGAATGAGCCCCAGCATTTT. Translating it yields CASSSRTGNEPQHF.

This sequence joins TRBV11-2 and TRBJ1-2, with D maybe TRBD1 (5 bases). This CDR3 region has 13 residues. The germline V gene encodes CDR1 SGHAT and CDR2 FQNNGV. Trimming removed 4 bases from V and 6 bases from J, with 12 bases in between. The CDR3 DNA is TGTGCCAGCAGCTCCAGGGTACTTAATGGCTACACCTTC. Translating gives CASSSRVLNGYTF. The full variable domain, rest sourced from reference TRBV11-2 and TRBJ1-2, is EAGVAQSPRYKIIEKRQSVAFWCNPISGHATLYWYQQILGQGPKLLIQFQNNGVVDDSQLPKDRFSAERLKGVDSTLKIQPAKLEDSAVYLCASSSRVLNGYTFGSGTRLTVV.

The V and J genes are TRBV5-1 and TRBJ2-5, with 8 bases lining up with TRBD2. The trim removed 0 bases at V and 0 bases at J, leaving 4 bases unmatched. The CDR3 runs to 16 residues. Germline CDR1 is SGHRS and CDR2 is YFSETQ. The DNA for the CDR3 is TGCGCCAGCAGCTTGGGTGCTAGCGGGTACCAAGAGACCCAGTACTTC. Translation gives CASSLGASGYQETQYF. The full variable domain, in which reference TRBV5-1 and TRBJ2-5 provide the parts outside the CDR3, is KAGVTQTPRYLIKTRGQQVTLSCSPISGHRSVSWYQQTPGQGLQFLFEYFSETQRNKGNFPGRFSGRQFSNSRSEMNVSTLELGDSALYLCASSLGASGYQETQYFGPGTRLLVL.

This clone appeared a few times. This rearrangement joins TRBV6-1 to TRBJ2-3, with TRBD2 matching over 7 bases. The CDR3 loop spans 16 amino acids. V lost 3 bases to trimming and J lost 2 bases; unmatched junction nucleotides: 8. Per germline, CDR1 MNHNS and CDR2 SASEGT. CDR3 nucleotide sequence: TGTGCCAGCAGTGAGCGATGGCGGGGGACCACAGATACGCAGTATTTT. Translation gives CASSERWRGTTDTQYF.

This clone was observed once. The V call is TRBV9, the J call TRBJ1-5; 8 bases align to TRBD1. The CDR3 runs to 15 residues. V shed 4 bases, J shed 4 bases, and the junction held 7 bases outside the gene matches. Germline V gene data show CDR1 as SGDLS and CDR2 as YYNGEE. DNA of the CDR3: TGTGCCAGCAGCAGAGGACAGGGTGCAAATCAGCCCCAGCATTTT. It encodes CASSRGQGANQPQHF.

The chain employs TRBV6-5 and TRBJ2-1, with D perhaps matching TRBD1 (6 bases). This CDR3 comprises 14 residues. The V gene's germline CDR1 is MNHEY and CDR2 SVGAGI. The V gene lost 0 bases and the J gene lost 5 bases, with 8 bases spanning the gap. The CDR3 DNA follows: TGTGCCAGCAGTTACTCTCAGGGGAACAATGAGCAGTTCTTC. As protein: CASSYSQGNNEQFF.

The chain uses TRBV13 and TRBJ1-6; 7 bases line up with TRBD1. The germline gives CDR1 PRHDT, CDR2 FYEKMQ (reference sequence). The CDR3 sequence is 15 residues long. Trimming removed 4 bases from V and 6 bases from J; junction bases left unmatched: 6. CDR3 amino acids: CASSSTGDTNSPLHF. The DNA for the CDR3 is TGTGCCAGCAGCTCTACAGGGGATACTAATTCACCCCTCCACTTT.

This sequence joins TRBV9 and TRBJ2-3, with 9 bases that match TRBD2. Germline loops: CDR1 SGDLS, CDR2 YYNGEE. Trimming removed 4 bases from V and 8 bases from J; junction bases left unmatched: 8. The CDR3 covers 14 residues. The CDR3 reads CASSPPMRGGTQYF. For the CDR3, the DNA is TGTGCCAGCAGCCCTCCTATGCGGGGGGGTACGCAGTATTTT.

This clone was seen only once. This chain connects TRBV28 to TRBJ2-7; a weak D match, TRBD2 (5 bases). CDR3 length: 12 amino acids. The germline V gene encodes CDR1 MDHEN and CDR2 SYDVKM. V was shortened by 3 bases and J by 7 bases, with 10 bases between the two germline ends. The CDR3 DNA reads TGTGCCAGCAGTTTCCTACCGGGGGAGCAGTACTTC. Translating it yields CASSFLPGEQYF.

The V gene is TRBV13, the J gene TRBJ1-6, with D possibly TRBD1 on 6 matching bases. The length of the CDR3 is 14 residues. V was shortened by 5 bases and J by 7 bases, with 12 bases between the two germline ends. From germline, CDR1 is PRHDT and CDR2 FYEKMQ (reference sequence). Here the CDR3 DNA reads TGTGCCAGCAGCGAACGGACAGCAAATTCACCCCTCCACTTT. Amino acid sequence: CASSERTANSPLHF.

In its sample, this clone was seen once. Other DNA sequences in this specimen translate into the identical CDR3. This sequence joins TRBV2 and TRBJ1-5; a possible D gene is TRBD1 (6 bases). V lost 5 bases and J 4 bases, leaving 9 bases between the germline ends. CDR3 size: 13 residues. Germline V lookup: CDR1 SNHLY, CDR2 FYNNEI. CDR3 nucleotide sequence: TGTGCCAGCAGTCGGGACATTAATCAGCCCCAGCATTTT. The encoded protein is CASSRDINQPQHF.

This clone was observed once. V usage is TRBV6-1 and J usage is TRBJ2-3, with unresolved D. The CDR3 contains 14 residues. The ends were cut back, 7 bases at V and 2 bases at J, with 13 bases in the middle. The germline CDR1 and CDR2 sequences are MNHNS and SASEGT. The CDR3 loop is CASKVTESTDTQYF. The CDR3 coding sequence is TGTGCCAGCAAGGTAACAGAATCCACAGATACGCAGTATTTT.

The chain recombines TRBV6-5 with TRBJ2-7; 7 bases line up with TRBD1. The V gene's germline CDR1 is MNHEY and CDR2 SVGAGI. This CDR3 is 14 amino acids long. V was pared by 6 bases and J by 3 bases, with 8 bases of the junction left unmatched. In DNA form, the CDR3 reads TGTGCCAGCAGCAAACAGGGGAAGTTCTACGAGCAGTACTTC. Protein sequence: CASSKQGKFYEQYF.